These 23 T cell receptor beta chains were sequenced from one sample in a study of blood T cells in healthy people across ages (dated by TCRdb to about 2015). The protocol used for the library was 5' RACE. This sample was sequenced with an Illumina HiSeq 2500. A second PCR of about 7 to 12 cycles was run with a J-beta primer mix and a sample-barcoded 5' primer. The public reads were quality trimmed at Q25 with fastp and then assembled into clones with MiXCR by TCRdb, keeping productive beta chains. Rows matching on CDR3 protein sequence are summarized as one entry with the most common DNA and genes. The sample table records hundreds of thousands of distinct CDR3 sequences; around 21% of these occur just once. The ten most abundant clones make up 3.5% to 4% of the sample. The source material was blood. The source is a man aged 70-80 years in good health.

The V and J genes are TRBV7-6 and TRBJ2-7, with a possible D match to TRBD2 (5 bases). This CDR3 is 14 amino acids long. Germline values: CDR1 SGHVS, CDR2 FNYEAQ. The V and J ends lost 0 bases and 3 bases respectively, with 9 bases between them. CDR3 region: CASSLAGANYEQYF. In nucleotides, the CDR3 is TGTGCCAGCAGCTTAGCGGGAGCCAACTACGAGCAGTACTTC.

For this clonotype: A clone one base away is much larger, so this may be a read error. The chain uses TRBV29-1 and TRBJ2-7, with TRBD1 identical over 7 bases. This CDR3 has 11 amino acids. CDR1 and CDR2 (germline): SQVTM, ANQGSEA. In nucleotides, the CDR3 is TGCAGCGCGGGACAGTCCTACGGGCAGTACTTC. Protein sequence: CSAGQSYGQYF.

This rearrangement joins TRBV9 to TRBJ2-5, with no clear D. Judging by the DNA end, TRBJ2-7 fits better; the J call may be wrong. From germline, CDR1 is SGDLS and CDR2 YYNGEE. The CDR3 totals 12 residues. The CDR3 DNA follows: TGTGCCAGCAACAAGGGTCCGGGCGAGCAGTACTTC. Residues: CASNKGPGEQYF.

The chain carries TRBV7-9 and TRBJ2-3; D unclear. The CDR3 consists of 14 residues. CDR1 and CDR2 from the germline V gene are SEHNR and FQNEAQ (reference sequence). V lost 3 bases to trimming and J lost 3 bases, with 10 bases between them. In DNA form, the CDR3 reads TGTGCCAGCAGCTTTTCCGGTGCGACAGATACGCAGTATTTT. Residues: CASSFSGATDTQYF. Full variable domain (missing parts from reference TRBV7-9 and TRBJ2-3): DTGVSQNPRHKITKRGQNVTFRCDPISEHNRLYWYRQTLGQGPEFLTYFQNEAQLEKSRLLSDRFSAERPKGSFSTLEIQRTEQGDSAMYLCASSFSGATDTQYFGPGTRLTVL.

The V call is TRBV27, the J call TRBJ2-1, with 10 nucleotides matching TRBD2. CDR3 length: 15 amino acids. V was clipped by 5 bases and J by 6 bases; unmatched bases: 7. From germline, CDR1 is MNHEY and CDR2 SMNVEV (reference sequence). The CDR3 region is CASSPGLARINEQFF. As DNA, the CDR3 is TGTGCCAGCAGTCCGGGACTAGCGAGGATCAATGAGCAGTTCTTC.

The rearrangement joins TRBV6-6 to TRBJ2-7, with D maybe TRBD1 (6 bases). V dropped 4 bases and J dropped 2 bases, with 15 bases sitting between them. Germline CDR1 and CDR2: MNHNY and SVGAGI (reference sequence). There are 15 residues in the CDR3. The CDR3 DNA reads TGTGCCAGCAGTTTCGACCGGGACACAGCCTACGAGCAGTACTTC. This sequence encodes CASSFDRDTAYEQYF.

CDR3 DNA: TGTGCCAGCAGTGAAGGGGGTGGGGGTTTGGGCAATCAGCCCCAGCATTTT. Its translation is CASSEGGGGLGNQPQHF. The rearrangement links TRBV2 to TRBJ1-5; D is perhaps TRBD1 (5 bases). The germline V gene has CDR1 SNHLY and CDR2 FYNNEI. V was cut by 1 base and J by 2 bases, with 15 bases left in between. The CDR3 runs to 17 residues.

This clonotype occurred a few times. Given a much more abundant clone one base away, this may be a read error. The chain joins TRBV6-1 to TRBJ1-1; the D is unclear. The CDR3 sequence is 13 residues long. Looked up from germline, CDR1 is MNHNS and CDR2 is SASEGT. The CDR3 here is CASTDTMNTGAFF. CDR3 in DNA: TGTGCCAGCACCGACACCATGAACACTGGAGCTTTCTTT.

The chain carries TRBV29-1 and TRBJ2-2, with unresolved D. The CDR3 consists of 12 residues. V was trimmed by 7 bases and J by 7 bases, leaving 13 bases between them. Germline V CDR1 and CDR2: SQVTM, ANQGSEA. CDR3 amino acids: CSGGVGIGELFF. CDR3 sequence (DNA): TGCAGCGGGGGTGTAGGTATCGGGGAGCTGTTTTTT.

This clonotype was seen ten or more times. The V and J genes are TRBV3-1 and TRBJ1-1; D is undetermined. Germline CDR1 is LGHDT and CDR2 is YNNKEL (reference sequence). The CDR3 consists of 12 residues. Trimming removed 6 bases from V and 3 bases from J, with 8 bases in between. The CDR3 is CASSTRDTEAFF. The CDR3 DNA follows: TGTGCCAGCAGTACCCGAGACACTGAAGCTTTCTTT.

This clonotype was seen a few times. V usage is TRBV7-9 and J usage is TRBJ2-5, with 12 bases identical to TRBD2. The tail of the sequence fits TRBJ2-1 better, so the J call may be wrong. The germline V gene has CDR1 SEHNR and CDR2 FQNEAQ (reference sequence). CDR3 length equals 15 residues. Written as DNA, the CDR3 is TGTGCCGGCGGATTCCTAGCGGGAGGGTACAATGAGCAGTTCTTC. Its translation is CAGGFLAGGYNEQFF.

This chain uses TRBV19 with TRBJ2-1; 14 bases are a match to TRBD2. V trimming: 4 bases; J trimming: 9 bases; junction bases outside the gene matches: 5. Germline CDR1 LNHDA, CDR2 SQIVND (reference sequence). The length of the CDR3 is 15 residues. The CDR3 here is CASSTGTSGSIEQFF. The CDR3, as DNA: TGTGCCAGTAGTACCGGGACTAGCGGGAGTATTGAGCAGTTCTTC.

V usage is TRBV11-2 and J usage is TRBJ2-5; perhaps D is TRBD1 or TRBD2 (5 bases each). The J call is doubtful: the DNA matches TRBJ2-1 better. The CDR3 contains 16 residues. Germline CDR1 is SGHAT and CDR2 is FQNNGV. The CDR3 spells CASSLGLAGAEYEQFF. DNA for the CDR3: TGTGCCAGCAGCTTGGGTCTTGCCGGGGCAGAATATGAGCAGTTCTTC.

CDR3 amino acids: CAISERDRGHANEKLFF. Here the CDR3 DNA reads TGTGCCATCAGTGAACGGGACAGGGGGCACGCTAATGAAAAACTGTTTTTT. The genes are TRBV10-3 and TRBJ1-4, with 12 bases that match TRBD1. The V gene's germline CDR1 is ENHRY and CDR2 SYGVKD. The V and J ends lost 3 bases and 3 bases, in that order; junction bases with no gene match: 5. The CDR3 has 17 residues.

In this sample, this clonotype turned up many times. CDR3 sequence (DNA): TGTGCCATCAGTGAGTCGAGCACTGAAGCTTTCTTT. It specifies CAISESSTEAFF. V usage is TRBV10-3 and J usage is TRBJ1-1; D gene unclear. V was trimmed by 0 bases and J by 4 bases, leaving 3 bases between them. The germline gives CDR1 ENHRY, CDR2 SYGVKD. CDR3 size: 12 residues.

The chain joins TRBV2 to TRBJ2-2, with 14 bases that match TRBD2. Germline loops: CDR1 SNHLY, CDR2 FYNNEI. The CDR3 has 16 amino acids. V lost 7 bases to trimming and J lost 7 bases; unmatched junction nucleotides: 8. CDR3 nucleotide sequence: TGTGCCAGCATACCGGGACTAGCGGGAGCTAACGGGGAGCTGTTTTTT. Translated: CASIPGLAGANGELFF.

The V gene is TRBV4-1, the J gene TRBJ2-5, with 8 nucleotides matching TRBD2. This CDR3 has 14 residues. Germline values: CDR1 MGHRA, CDR2 YSYEKL. J lost 5 bases, V lost 4 bases, and 6 bases had no gene match. The CDR3 nucleotides are TGCGCCAGCAGCCTAAGCGGGAGAGACGAGACCCAGTACTTC. Translation gives CASSLSGRDETQYF.

With respect to this clonotype: The junction departs from the called germline gene at one end, perhaps through a read error. The chain combines TRBV4-3 with TRBJ1-2; 9 positions agree with TRBD1. This CDR3 contains 14 residues. From germline, CDR1 is LGHNA and CDR2 YSLEER. Written as DNA, the CDR3 is TGCGCCGGCAGCCAATCGGGACAGGGAAGGGGCTACACCTTC. Its protein is CAGSQSGQGRGYTF.

This sequence joins TRBV3-1 and TRBJ1-6, with TRBD1 matching 7 bases. The CDR3 consists of 14 residues. V trimming: 4 bases; J trimming: 7 bases; junction bases outside the gene matches: 4. Germline CDR1 and CDR2: LGHDT and YNNKEL (reference sequence). CDR3 sequence (DNA): TGTGCCAGCAGCCCGGGACAGACAAATTCACCCCTCCACTTT. It encodes CASSPGQTNSPLHF.

In this sample, this clonotype turned up a few times. The chain couples TRBV7-2 to TRBJ1-2; D may be TRBD1 (5 bases). This CDR3 contains 13 residues. V was trimmed by 1 base and J by 5 bases, leaving 8 bases between them. The germline CDR1 and CDR2 sequences are SGHTA and FQGNSA. The CDR3 DNA sequence: TGTGCCAGCAGCTTAGGGGGGAGATATGGCTACACCTTC. It is translated as CASSLGGRYGYTF.

About this clonotype itself: Likely a read error: the CDR3 ends without its conserved phenylalanine or tryptophan. This sequence joins TRBV20-1 and TRBJ1-4; D call uncertain. CDR1 and CDR2 (germline): DFQATT, SNEGSKA (reference sequence). The V and J ends lost 3 bases and 8 bases respectively, with 19 bases between them. The CDR3 covers 15 residues. DNA for the CDR3: TGCAGTGCTAGGCCTGGGTTGGAGGGTGGGGAAAAACTGTTTTCT. This codes for CSARPGLEGGEKLFS.

This clonotype was found a few times. The rearrangement joins TRBV20-1 to TRBJ1-3; 7 nucleotides match TRBD1. After removal of 0 bases from V and 2 bases from J, the junction contained 4 bases not matched to a gene. The CDR3 runs 15 residues. Germline V gene lookup returns CDR1 DFQATT and CDR2 SNEGSKA (reference sequence). The CDR3 protein is CSARDTQGAGNTIYF. CDR3 nucleotide sequence: TGCAGTGCTAGAGATACCCAGGGGGCTGGAAACACCATATATTTT.

This clonotype turned up a few times. The genes are TRBV12-3 or TRBV12-4 and TRBJ2-2; 7 nucleotides align to TRBD1. The CDR3 length is 14 residues. The ends lost 6 bases at V and 4 bases at J; junction bases unmatched: 5. This chain's CDR3 is CASRPGQSTGELFF. CDR3 coding DNA: TGTGCCAGCAGACCGGGACAGTCCACCGGGGAGCTGTTTTTT.